This T cell receptor (beta chain) was observed in a study of cytomegalovirus exposure and HLA in healthy donors. At the level of the study: Sequencing of 150 million to 200 million T cells in an earlier analysis found about 120 million unique TCR beta sequences.

J lost 7 bases, V lost 10 bases, and 11 bases had no gene match. The CDR3 has 14 amino acids. Germline CDR1 MGHDK, CDR2 SYGVNS. The primer mix had 60 Vbeta and 13 Jbeta primers. Original analysis: Unique TCR beta chains totaled about 73 million in a later count, with approximately 10 million of them shared. The table came from immunoSEQ multiplex PCR; TCRdb's copy has only in-frame clones and leaves some out. V and J calls and clone size are given by that table; D and trimming were obtained from the DNA. Of 100,000 to 130,000 clones in the sample, 60% to 80% were seen once. The clonotype originates from a man between 18 and 29 years old in good health and CMV-seronegative. Sequenced material: PBMCs. This rearrangement joins TRBV25-1 to TRBJ1-2; TRBD1 aligns across 11 bases. CDR3 protein: CATLPGTGGSGYTF. The CDR3 DNA sequence: TGTGCCACACTCCCCGGGACAGGGGGGTCTGGCTACACCTTC.